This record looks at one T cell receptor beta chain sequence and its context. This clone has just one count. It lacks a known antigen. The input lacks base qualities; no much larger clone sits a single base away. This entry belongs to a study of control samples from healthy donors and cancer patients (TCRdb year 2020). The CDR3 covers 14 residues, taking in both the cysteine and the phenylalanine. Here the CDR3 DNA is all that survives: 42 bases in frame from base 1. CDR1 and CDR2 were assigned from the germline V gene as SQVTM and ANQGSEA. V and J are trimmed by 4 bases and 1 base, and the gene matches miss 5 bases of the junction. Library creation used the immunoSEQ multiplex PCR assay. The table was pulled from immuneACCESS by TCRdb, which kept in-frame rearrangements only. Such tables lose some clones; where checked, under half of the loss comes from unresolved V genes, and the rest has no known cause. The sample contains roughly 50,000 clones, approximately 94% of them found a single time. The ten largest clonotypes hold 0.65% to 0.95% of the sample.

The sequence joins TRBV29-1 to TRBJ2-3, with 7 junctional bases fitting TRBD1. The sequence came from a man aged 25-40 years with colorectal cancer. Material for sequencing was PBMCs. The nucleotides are TGCAGCGTTGCATCTACAGGGGGCACAGATACGCAGTATTTT. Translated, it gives CSVASTGGTDTQYF.